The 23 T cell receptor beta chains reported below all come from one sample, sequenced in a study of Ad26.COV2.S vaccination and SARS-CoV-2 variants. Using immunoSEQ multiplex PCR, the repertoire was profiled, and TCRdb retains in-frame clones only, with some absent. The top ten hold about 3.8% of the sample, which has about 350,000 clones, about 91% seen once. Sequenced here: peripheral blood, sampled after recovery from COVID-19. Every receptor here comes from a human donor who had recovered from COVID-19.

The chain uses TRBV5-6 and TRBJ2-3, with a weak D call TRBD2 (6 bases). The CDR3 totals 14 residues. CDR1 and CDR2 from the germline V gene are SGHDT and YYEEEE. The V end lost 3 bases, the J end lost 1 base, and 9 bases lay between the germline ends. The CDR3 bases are TGTGCCAGCAGCTCGGAGGGCGGCACAGATACGCAGTATTTT. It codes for CASSSEGGTDTQYF.

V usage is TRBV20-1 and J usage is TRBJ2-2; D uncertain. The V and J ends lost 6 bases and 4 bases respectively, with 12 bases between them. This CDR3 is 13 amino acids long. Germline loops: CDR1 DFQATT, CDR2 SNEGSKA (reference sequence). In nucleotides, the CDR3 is TGCAGTGCCAGTGAAACACGCACCGGGGAGCTGTTTTTT. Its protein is CSASETRTGELFF.

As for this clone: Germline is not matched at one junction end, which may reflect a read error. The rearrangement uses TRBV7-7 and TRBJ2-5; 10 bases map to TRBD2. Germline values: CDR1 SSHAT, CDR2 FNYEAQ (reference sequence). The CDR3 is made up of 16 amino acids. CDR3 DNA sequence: TGTGCTAGCAGCCCCGCCAGCGGGGGGGCCGGAGAGACCCAGTACTTC. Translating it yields CASSPASGGAGETQYF.

The CDR3 region has the DNA TGCAGTCCCGGGGGGACCCAGTACTTC. Encoded protein: CSPGGTQYF. V and J are TRBV20-1 and TRBJ2-5, with a tentative D call TRBD2 (6 bases). The V gene lost 8 bases and the J gene lost 7 bases, with 8 bases spanning the gap. Per the germline V gene, CDR1 is DFQATT and CDR2 is SNEGSKA (reference sequence). The CDR3 totals 9 residues.

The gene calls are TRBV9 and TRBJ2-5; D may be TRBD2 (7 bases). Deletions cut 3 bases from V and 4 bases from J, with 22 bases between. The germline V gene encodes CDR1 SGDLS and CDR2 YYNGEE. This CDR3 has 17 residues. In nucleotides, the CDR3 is TGTGCCAGCAGCGCCGCACGCGGGGGCTTATTACCAGAGACCCAGTACTTC. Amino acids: CASSAARGGLLPETQYF.

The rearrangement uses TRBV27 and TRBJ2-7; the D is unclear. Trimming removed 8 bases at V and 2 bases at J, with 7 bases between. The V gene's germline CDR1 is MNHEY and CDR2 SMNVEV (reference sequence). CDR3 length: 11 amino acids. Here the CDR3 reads CASGQTYEQYF. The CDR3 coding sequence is TGTGCCAGCGGTCAAACCTACGAGCAGTACTTC.

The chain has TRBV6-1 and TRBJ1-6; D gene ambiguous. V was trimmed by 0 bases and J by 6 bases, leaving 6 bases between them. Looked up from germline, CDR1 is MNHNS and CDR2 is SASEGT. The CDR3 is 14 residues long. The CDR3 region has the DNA TGTGCCAGCAGTGAAGCGGGCGGTAATTCACCCCTCCACTTT. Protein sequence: CASSEAGGNSPLHF.

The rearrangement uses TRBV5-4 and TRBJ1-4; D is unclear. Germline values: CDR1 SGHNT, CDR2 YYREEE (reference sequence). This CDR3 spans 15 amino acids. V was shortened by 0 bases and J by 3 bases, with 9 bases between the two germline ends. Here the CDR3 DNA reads TGTGCCAGCAGCTTGGCCCCCGTGGCTAATGAAAAACTGTTTTTT. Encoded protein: CASSLAPVANEKLFF.

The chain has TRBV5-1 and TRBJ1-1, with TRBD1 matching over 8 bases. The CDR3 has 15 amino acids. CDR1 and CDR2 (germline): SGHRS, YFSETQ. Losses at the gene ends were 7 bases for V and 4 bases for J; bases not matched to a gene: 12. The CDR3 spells CASAPGGQGGTEAFF. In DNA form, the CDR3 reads TGCGCCAGCGCTCCCGGCGGACAGGGAGGCACTGAAGCTTTCTTT.

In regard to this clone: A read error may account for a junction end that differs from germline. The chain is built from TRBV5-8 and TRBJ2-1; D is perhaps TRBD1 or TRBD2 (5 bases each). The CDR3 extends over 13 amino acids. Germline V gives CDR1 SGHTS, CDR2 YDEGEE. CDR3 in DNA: TGTGCCAGCAGGCCCTCGGGGCCCACGAGTAGGGTCTTC. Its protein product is CASRPSGPTSRVF.

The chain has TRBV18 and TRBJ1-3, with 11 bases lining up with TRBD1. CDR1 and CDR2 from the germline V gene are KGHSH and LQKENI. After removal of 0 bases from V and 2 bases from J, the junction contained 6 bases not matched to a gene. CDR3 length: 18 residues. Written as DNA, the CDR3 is TGTGCCAGCTCACCACCTGGAGGGACAGGGGGAACTGGAAACACCATATATTTT. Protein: CASSPPGGTGGTGNTIYF.

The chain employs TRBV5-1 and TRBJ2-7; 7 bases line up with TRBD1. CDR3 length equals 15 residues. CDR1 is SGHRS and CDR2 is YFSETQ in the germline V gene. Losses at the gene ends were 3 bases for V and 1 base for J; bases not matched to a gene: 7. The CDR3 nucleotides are TGCGCCAGCAGCTACAGGGGTACGGGATCCTACGAGCAGTACTTC. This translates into CASSYRGTGSYEQYF.

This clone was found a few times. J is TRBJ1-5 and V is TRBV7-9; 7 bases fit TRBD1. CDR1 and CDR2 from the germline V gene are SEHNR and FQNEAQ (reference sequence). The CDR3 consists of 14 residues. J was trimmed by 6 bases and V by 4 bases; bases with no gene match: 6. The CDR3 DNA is TGTGCCAGCAGCTCGGACAGGCTATCTCAGCCCCAGCATTTT. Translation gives CASSSDRLSQPQHF.

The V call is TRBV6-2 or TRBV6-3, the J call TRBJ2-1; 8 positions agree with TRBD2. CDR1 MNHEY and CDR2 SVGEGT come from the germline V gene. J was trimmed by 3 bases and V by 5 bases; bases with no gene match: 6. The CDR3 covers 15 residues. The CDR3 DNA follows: TGTGCCAGCAGTAACGGGGGGGTTAACTACAATGAGCAGTTCTTC. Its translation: CASSNGGVNYNEQFF.

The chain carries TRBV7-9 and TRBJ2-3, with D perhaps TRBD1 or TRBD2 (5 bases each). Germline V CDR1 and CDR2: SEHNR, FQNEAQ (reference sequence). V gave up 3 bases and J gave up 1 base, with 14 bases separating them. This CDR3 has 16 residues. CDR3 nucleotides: TGTGCCAGCAGCTTTCAAACGGGGCTGGGCACAGATACGCAGTATTTT. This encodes CASSFQTGLGTDTQYF.

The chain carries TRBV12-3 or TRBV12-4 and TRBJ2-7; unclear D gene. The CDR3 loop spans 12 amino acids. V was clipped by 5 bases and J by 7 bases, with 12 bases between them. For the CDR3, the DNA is TGTGCCAGCAGTCCGCGCGAGGATGAGCAGTACTTC. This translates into CASSPREDEQYF.

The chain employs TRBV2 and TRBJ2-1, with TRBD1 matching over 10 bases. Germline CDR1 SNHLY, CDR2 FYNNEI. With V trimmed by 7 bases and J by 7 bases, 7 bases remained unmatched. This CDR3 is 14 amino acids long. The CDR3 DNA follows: TGTGCCAGCACATCCGGGACAGGGGTGAATGAGCAGTTCTTC. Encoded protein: CASTSGTGVNEQFF.

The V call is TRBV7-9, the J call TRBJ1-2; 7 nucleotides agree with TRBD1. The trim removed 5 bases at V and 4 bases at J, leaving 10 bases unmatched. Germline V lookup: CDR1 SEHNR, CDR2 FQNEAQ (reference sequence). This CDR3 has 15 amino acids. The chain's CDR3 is CASSVPGQLTYGYTF. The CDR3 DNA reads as TGTGCCAGCAGCGTTCCGGGACAGTTGACCTATGGCTACACCTTC.

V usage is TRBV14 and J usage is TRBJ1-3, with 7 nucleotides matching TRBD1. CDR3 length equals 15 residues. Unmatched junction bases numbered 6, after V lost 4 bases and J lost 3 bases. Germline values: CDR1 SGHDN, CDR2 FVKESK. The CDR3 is CASSRDGTVGNTIYF. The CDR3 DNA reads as TGTGCCAGCAGCCGCGACGGGACAGTTGGAAACACCATATATTTT.

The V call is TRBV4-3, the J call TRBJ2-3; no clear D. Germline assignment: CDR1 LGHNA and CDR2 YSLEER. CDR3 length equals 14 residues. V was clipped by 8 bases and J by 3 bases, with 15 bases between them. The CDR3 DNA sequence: TGCGCCAGCCAAAAGAGTCCCGGGACAGATACGCAGTATTTT. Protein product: CASQKSPGTDTQYF.

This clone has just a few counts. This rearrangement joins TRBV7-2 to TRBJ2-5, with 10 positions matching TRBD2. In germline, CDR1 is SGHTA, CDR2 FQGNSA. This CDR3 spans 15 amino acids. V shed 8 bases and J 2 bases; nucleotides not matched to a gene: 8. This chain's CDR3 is CASCLAGDKQETQYF. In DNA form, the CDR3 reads TGTGCCAGCTGCCTAGCGGGGGATAAGCAAGAGACCCAGTACTTC.

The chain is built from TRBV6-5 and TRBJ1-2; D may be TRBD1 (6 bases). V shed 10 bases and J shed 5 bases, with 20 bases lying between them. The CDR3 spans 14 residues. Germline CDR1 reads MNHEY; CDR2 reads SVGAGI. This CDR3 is CATSKGGKAYGYTF. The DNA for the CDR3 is TGTGCCACTTCCAAAGGGGGTAAGGCATATGGCTACACCTTC.

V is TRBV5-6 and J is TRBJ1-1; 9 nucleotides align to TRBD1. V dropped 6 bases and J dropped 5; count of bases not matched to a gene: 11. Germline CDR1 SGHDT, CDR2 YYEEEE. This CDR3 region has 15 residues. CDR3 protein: CASNPTGGGFTEAFF. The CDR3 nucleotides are TGTGCCAGCAATCCAACAGGGGGCGGTTTTACTGAAGCTTTCTTT. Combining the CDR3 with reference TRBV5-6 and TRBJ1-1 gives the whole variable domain DAGVTQSPTHLIKTRGQQVTLRCSPKSGHDTVSWYQQALGQGPQFIFQYYEEEERQRGNFPDRFSGHQFPNYSSELNVNALLLGDSALYLCASNPTGGGFTEAFFGQGTRLTVV.